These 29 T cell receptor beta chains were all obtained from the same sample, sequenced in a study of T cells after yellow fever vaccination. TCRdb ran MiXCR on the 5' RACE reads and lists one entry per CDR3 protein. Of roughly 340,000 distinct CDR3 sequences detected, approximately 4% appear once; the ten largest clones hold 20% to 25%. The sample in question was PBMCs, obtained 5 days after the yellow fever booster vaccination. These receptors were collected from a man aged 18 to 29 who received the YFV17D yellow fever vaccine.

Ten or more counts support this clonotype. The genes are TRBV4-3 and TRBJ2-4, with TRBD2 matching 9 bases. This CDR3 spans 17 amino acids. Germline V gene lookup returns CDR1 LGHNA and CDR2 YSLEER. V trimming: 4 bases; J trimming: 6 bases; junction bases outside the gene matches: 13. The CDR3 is CASSLQAGGAGGNIQYF. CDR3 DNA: TGCGCCAGCAGCCTCCAAGCGGGGGGCGCAGGGGGAAACATTCAGTACTTC.

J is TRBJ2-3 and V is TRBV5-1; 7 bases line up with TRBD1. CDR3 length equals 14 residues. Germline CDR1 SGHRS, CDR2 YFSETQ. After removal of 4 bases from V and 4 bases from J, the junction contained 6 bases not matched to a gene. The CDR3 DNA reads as TGCGCCAGCAGCGTAACAGGGGAAGCAGATACGCAGTATTTT. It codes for CASSVTGEADTQYF.

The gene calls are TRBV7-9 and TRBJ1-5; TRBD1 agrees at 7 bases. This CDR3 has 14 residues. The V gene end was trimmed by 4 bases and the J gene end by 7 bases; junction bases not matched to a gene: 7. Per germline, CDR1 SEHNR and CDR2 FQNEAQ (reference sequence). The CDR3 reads CASSSGTAIQPQHF. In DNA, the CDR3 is TGTGCCAGCAGCTCCGGGACAGCGATCCAGCCCCAGCATTTT.

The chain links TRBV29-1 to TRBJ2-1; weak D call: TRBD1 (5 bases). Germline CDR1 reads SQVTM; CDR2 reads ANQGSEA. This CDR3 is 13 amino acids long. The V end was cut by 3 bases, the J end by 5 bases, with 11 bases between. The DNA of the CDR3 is TGCAGCGTTGACGATGACAGTCACAATGAGCAGTTCTTC. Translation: CSVDDDSHNEQFF.

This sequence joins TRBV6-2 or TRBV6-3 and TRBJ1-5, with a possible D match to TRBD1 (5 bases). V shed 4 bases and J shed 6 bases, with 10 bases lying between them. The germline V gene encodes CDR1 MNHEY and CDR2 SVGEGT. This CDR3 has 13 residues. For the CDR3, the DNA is TGTGCCAGCAGTTGGGAGGGGAGTCAGCCCCAGCATTTT. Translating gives CASSWEGSQPQHF.

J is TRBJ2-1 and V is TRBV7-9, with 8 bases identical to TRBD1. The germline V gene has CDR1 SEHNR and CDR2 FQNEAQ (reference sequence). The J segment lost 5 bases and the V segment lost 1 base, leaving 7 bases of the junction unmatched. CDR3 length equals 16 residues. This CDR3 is CASSLVGQGANNEQFF. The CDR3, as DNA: TGTGCCAGCAGCTTAGTTGGTCAGGGGGCAAACAATGAGCAGTTCTTC.

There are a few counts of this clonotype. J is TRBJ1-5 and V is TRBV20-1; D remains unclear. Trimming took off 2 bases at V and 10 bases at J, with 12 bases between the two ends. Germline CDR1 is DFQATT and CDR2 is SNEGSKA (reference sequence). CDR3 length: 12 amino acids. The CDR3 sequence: CSARRSEEPQHF. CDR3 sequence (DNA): TGCAGTGCTAGAAGGAGCGAGGAACCCCAGCATTTT.

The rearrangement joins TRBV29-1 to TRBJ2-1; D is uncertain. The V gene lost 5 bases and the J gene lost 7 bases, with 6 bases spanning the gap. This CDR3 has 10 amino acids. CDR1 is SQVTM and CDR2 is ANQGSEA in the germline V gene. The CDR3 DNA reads TGCAGCGTTATTATGAATGAGCAGTTCTTC. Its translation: CSVIMNEQFF.

CDR3 sequence: CSAGQSGANVLTF. CDR3 nucleotide sequence: TGCAGTGCTGGACAGTCTGGGGCCAACGTCCTGACTTTC. The gene calls are TRBV20-1 and TRBJ2-6; maybe TRBD1 (6 bases). V was pared by 5 bases and J by 1 base, with 6 bases between. Germline V gives CDR1 DFQATT, CDR2 SNEGSKA (reference sequence). This CDR3 contains 13 residues.

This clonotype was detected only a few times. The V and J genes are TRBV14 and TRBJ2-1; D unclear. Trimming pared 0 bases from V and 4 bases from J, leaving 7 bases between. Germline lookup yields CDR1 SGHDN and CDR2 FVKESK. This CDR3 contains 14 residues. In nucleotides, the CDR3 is TGTGCCAGCAGCCAAGACCGCGAGTACAATGAGCAGTTCTTC. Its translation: CASSQDREYNEQFF.

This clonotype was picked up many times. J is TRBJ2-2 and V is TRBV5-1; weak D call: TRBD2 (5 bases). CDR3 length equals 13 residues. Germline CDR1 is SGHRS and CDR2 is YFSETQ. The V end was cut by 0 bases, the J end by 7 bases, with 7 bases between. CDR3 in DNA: TGCGCCAGCAGCTTGGGGGAGAGCGGGGAGCTGTTTTTT. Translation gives CASSLGESGELFF.

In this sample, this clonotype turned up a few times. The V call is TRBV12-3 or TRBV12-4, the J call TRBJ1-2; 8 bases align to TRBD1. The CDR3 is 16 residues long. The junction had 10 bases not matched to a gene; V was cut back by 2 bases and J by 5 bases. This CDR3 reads CASSLSPAGGWYGYTF. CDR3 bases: TGTGCCAGCAGTTTATCACCGGCAGGGGGCTGGTATGGCTACACCTTC.

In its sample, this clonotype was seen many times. CDR3 nucleotide sequence: TGTGCCAGCAGCGGCCTCAGGGAAGAATATGGCTACACCTTC. Translated: CASSGLREEYGYTF. V gene TRBV6-2 or TRBV6-3 combines with J gene TRBJ1-2; tentative D call: TRBD1 (5 bases). Trimming cost V 6 bases and J 5 bases, with 16 bases left between them. This CDR3 spans 14 amino acids. The germline CDR1 and CDR2 sequences are MNHEY and SVGEGT.

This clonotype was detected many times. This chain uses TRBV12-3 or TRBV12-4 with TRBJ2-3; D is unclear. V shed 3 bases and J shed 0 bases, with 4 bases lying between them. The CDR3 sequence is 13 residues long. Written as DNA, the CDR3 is TGTGCCAGCAGTTTCGGAAGCACAGATACGCAGTATTTT. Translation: CASSFGSTDTQYF.

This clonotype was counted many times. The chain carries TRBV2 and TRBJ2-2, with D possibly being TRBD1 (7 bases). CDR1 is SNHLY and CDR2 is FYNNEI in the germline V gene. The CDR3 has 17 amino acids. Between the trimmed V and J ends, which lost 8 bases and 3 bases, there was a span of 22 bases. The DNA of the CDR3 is TGTGCCAGCCTATCAATGGGGCAGGGGGGATACACCGGGGAGCTGTTTTTT. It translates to CASLSMGQGGYTGELFF.

The CDR3 reads CASSRTESYNEQFF. CDR3 coding DNA: TGTGCCAGCAGCCGGACAGAATCCTACAATGAGCAGTTCTTC. The V gene is TRBV3-1, the J gene TRBJ2-1; possibly TRBD1 for D (6 bases). This CDR3 comprises 14 residues. Germline V gene sequence: CDR1 LGHDT, CDR2 YNNKEL (reference sequence). Trimming cost V 4 bases and J 1 base, with 8 bases left between them.

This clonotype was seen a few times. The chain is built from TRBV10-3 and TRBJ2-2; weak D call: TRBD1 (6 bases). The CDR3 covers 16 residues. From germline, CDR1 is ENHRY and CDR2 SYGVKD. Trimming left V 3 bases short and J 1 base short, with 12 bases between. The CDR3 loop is CAISDVEGENTGELFF. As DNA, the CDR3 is TGTGCCATCAGTGATGTTGAGGGGGAGAACACCGGGGAGCTGTTTTTT.

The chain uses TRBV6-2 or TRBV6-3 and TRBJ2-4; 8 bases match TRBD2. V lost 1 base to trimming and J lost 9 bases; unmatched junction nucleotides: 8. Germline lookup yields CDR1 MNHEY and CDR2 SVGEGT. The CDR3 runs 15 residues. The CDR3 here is CASSYFSGASGIQYF. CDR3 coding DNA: TGTGCCAGCAGTTACTTTAGCGGGGCCTCAGGCATTCAGTACTTC.

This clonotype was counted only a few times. The CDR3 DNA reads as TGTGCCAGCATGGGGGGCACCGGGGAGCTGTTTTTT. Protein: CASMGGTGELFF. V is TRBV5-4 and J is TRBJ2-2, with D possibly matching TRBD2 (6 bases). The V gene's germline CDR1 is SGHNT and CDR2 YYREEE (reference sequence). The V end lost 6 bases, the J end lost 4 bases, and 7 bases lay between the germline ends. This CDR3 has 12 amino acids.

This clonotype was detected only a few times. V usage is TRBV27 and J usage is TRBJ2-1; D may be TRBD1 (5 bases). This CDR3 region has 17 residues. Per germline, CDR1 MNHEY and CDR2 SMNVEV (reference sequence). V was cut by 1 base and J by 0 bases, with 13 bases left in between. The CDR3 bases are TGTGCCAGCAGTTTATTGGTCCGACAGTACTCCTACAATGAGCAGTTCTTC. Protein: CASSLLVRQYSYNEQFF.

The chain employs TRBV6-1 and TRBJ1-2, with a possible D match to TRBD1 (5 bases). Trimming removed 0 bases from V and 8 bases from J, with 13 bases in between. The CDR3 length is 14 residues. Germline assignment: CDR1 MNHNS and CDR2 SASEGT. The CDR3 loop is CASSEAWQGEGYTF. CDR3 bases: TGTGCCAGCAGTGAAGCCTGGCAGGGAGAAGGCTACACCTTC.

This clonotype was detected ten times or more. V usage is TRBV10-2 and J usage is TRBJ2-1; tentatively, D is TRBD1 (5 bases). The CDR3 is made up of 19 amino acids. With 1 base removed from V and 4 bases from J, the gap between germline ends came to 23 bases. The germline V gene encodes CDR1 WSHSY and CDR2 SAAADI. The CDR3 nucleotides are TGCGCCAGCAGTGAGTTACCGCCGACAGCCCGAACACAATACAATGAGCAGTTCTTC. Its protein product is CASSELPPTARTQYNEQFF.

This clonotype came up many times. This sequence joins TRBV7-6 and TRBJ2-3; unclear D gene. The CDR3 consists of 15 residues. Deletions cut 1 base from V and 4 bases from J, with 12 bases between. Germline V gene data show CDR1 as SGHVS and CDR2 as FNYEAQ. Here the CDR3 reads CASSLDATRSDTQYF. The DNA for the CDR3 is TGTGCCAGCAGCTTAGACGCCACAAGGTCAGATACGCAGTATTTT.

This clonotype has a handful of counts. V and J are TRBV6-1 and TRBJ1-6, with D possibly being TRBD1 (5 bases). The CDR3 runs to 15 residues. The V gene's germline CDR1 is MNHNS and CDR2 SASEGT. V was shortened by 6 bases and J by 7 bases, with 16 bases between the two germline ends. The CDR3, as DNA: TGTGCCAGCAGCGGCCTGGGGGACGAGAATTCACCCCTCCACTTT. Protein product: CASSGLGDENSPLHF.

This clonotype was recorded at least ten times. The DNA of the CDR3 is TGCGCCAGCGCGCCAATCGGGCGGGGGAGAAAAAACATTCAGTACTTC. Amino acids: CASAPIGRGRKNIQYF. The J gene is TRBJ2-4, the V gene TRBV5-1, with 7 bases lining up with TRBD2. Germline V gives CDR1 SGHRS, CDR2 YFSETQ. The length of the CDR3 is 16 residues. The junction had 14 bases not matched to a gene; V was cut back by 7 bases and J by 4 bases.

The CDR3: CASSLPGNQPQHF. CDR3 DNA: TGTGCCAGCAGTCTTCCGGGGAATCAGCCCCAGCATTTT. V usage is TRBV7-9 and J usage is TRBJ1-5, with D uncertain. From germline, CDR1 is SEHNR and CDR2 FQNEAQ (reference sequence). This CDR3 region has 13 residues. The germline V and J ends were trimmed by 6 bases and 4 bases, with 10 bases remaining between them. The whole variable domain, filled in from reference TRBV7-9 and TRBJ1-5, reads DTGVSQNPRHKITKRGQNVTFRCDPISEHNRLYWYRQTLGQGPEFLTYFQNEAQLEKSRLLSDRFSAERPKGSFSTLEIQRTEQGDSAMYLCASSLPGNQPQHFGDGTRLSIL.

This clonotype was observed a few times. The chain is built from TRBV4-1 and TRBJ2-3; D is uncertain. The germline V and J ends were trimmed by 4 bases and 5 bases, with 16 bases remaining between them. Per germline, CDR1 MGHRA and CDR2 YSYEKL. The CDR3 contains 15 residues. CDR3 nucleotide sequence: TGCGCCAGCAGCCCGCAAGCAGTTCGTCAAGATACGCAGTATTTT. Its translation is CASSPQAVRQDTQYF.

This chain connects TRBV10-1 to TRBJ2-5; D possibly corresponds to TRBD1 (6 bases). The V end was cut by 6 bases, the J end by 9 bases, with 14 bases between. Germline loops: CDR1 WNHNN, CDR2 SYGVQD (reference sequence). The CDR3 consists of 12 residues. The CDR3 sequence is CASRGLPGAQYF. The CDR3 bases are TGCGCCAGCAGAGGACTGCCAGGGGCCCAGTACTTC.

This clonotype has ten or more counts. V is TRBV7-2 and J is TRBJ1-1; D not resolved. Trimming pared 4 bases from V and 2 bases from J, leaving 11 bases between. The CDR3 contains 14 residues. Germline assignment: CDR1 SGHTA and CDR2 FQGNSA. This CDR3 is CASSSDALNTEAFF. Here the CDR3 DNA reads TGTGCCAGCAGCTCAGACGCGCTTAACACTGAAGCTTTCTTT.